The source of this T cell receptor beta chain is a study of metastatic and nonmetastatic thyroid tumors. TCRdb reprocessed the PCR reads using MiXCR. The sample carries some 23,000 clones, approximately 22% recorded once. Not a single patient had been given any form of treatment at any point before undergoing thyroid surgery. CDR1 is MNHEY, CDR2 SVGEGT, per germline. The CDR3 spans 15 residues. About this clone: A much larger clone differs from this one at a single base, so this may be a read error. Other DNA sequences in the same sample also yield this CDR3.

Sequencing input: adjacent normal tissue. The receptor was isolated from a female donor with papillary thyroid cancer or a benign thyroid nodule (not recorded which). Some clones in this sample may be carry-over from other donors' samples. This chain joins TRBV6-2 or TRBV6-3 and TRBJ2-3; no reliable D call. The CDR3 DNA is TGTGCCAGCCTCAGACCTGGGCGATCAACAGATACGCGGTATTTT. Protein: CASLRPGRSTDTRYF.